The source of this TCR beta chain is a study of read filtering for tumor transcriptome and immune sequencing. Study results and caveats: IR-seq captured clonotypes deeper and more reliably than RNA-seq. This fraction held mixed bone marrow immune cells after CD138-negative sorting.

This library used about 400 ng RNA and molecular barcoded adaptors spanning alpha/delta and beta/gamma chains. Via MiXCR, TCRdb re-called the reads, giving one row per CDR3 protein. Of about 60,000 distinct CDR3 sequences detected, 11% to 15% appear once; the ten largest clones hold 45%. The CDR3 contains 18 residues. Germline CDR1 is SGHDN and CDR2 is FVKESK. Worth noting for this clonotype: No antigen is known for it. A much larger clone sits a single nucleotide away, making a read error possible.

The chain is built from TRBV14 and TRBJ2-1, with 8 bases that match TRBD2. This clonotype was obtained from a donor at least 40 years old with multiple myeloma. Sequencing was done on a sample of a population of CD138-negative cells sorted from bone marrow. The CDR3 region has the DNA TGTGCCAGCAGCCAAGCTACGGTAGCGGGGCCCTATAACAATGTGCAGTTCTTC. Translating gives CASSQATVAGPYNNVQFF.